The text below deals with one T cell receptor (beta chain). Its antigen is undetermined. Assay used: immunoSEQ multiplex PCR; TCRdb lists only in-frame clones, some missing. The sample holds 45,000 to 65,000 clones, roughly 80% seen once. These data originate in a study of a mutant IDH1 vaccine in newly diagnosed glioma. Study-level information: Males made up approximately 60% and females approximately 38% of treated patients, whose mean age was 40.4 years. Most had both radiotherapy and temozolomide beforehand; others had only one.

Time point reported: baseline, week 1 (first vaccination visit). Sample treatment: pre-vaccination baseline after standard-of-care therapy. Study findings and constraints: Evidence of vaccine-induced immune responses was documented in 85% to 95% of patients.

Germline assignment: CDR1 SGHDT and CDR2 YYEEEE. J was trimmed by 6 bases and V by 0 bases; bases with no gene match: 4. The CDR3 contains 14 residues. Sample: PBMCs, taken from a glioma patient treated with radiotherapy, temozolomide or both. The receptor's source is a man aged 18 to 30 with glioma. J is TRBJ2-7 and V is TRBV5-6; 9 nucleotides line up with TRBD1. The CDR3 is CASSLAGQGFEQYF. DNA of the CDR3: TGTGCCAGCAGCTTGGCCGGACAGGGGTTCGAGCAGTACTTC.